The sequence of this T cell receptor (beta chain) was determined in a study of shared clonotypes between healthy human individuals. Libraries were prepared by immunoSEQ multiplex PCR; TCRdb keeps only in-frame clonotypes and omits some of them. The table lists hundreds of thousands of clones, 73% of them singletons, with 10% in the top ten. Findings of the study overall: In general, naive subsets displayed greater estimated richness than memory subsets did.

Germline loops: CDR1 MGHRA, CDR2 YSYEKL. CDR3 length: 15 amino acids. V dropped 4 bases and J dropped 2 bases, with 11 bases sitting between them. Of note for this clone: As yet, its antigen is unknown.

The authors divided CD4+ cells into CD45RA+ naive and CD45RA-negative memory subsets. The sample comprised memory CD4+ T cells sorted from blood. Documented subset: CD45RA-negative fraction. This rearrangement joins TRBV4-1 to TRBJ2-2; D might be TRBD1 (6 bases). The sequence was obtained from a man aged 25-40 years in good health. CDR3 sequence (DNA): TGCGCCAGCAGCCGGGGGACAACAAACACCGGGGAGCTGTTTTTT. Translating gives CASSRGTTNTGELFF.